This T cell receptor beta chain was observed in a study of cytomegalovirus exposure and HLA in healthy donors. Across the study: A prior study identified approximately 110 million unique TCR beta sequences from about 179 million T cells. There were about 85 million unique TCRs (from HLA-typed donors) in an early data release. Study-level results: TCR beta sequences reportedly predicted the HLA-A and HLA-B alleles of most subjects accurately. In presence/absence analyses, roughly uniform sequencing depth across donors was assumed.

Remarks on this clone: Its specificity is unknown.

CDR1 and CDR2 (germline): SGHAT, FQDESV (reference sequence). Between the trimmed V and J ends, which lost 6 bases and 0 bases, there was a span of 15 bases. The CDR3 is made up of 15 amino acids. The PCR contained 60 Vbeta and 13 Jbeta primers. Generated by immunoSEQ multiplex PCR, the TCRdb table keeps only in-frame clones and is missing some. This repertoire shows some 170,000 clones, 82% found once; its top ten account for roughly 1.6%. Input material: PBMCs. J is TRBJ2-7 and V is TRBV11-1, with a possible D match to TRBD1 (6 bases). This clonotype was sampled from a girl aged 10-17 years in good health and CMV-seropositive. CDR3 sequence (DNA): TGTGCCAGCAGTCCCCTCGACAGGAGCTCCTACGAGCAGTACTTC. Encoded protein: CASSPLDRSSYEQYF.